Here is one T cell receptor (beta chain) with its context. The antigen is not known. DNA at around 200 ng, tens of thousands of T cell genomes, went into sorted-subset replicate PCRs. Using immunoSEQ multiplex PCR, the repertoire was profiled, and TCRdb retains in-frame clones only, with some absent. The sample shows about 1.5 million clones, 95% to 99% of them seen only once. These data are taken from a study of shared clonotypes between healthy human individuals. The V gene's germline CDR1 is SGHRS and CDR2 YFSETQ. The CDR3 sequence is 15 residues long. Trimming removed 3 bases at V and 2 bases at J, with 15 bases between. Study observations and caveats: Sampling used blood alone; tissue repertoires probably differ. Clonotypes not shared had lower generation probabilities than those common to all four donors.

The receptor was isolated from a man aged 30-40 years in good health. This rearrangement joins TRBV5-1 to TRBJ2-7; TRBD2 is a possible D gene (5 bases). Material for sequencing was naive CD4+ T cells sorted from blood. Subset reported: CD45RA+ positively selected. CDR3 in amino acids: CASSSDPGNTYEQYF. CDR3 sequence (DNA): TGCGCCAGCAGCTCAGACCCCGGGAATACCTACGAGCAGTACTTC.